The T cell receptor (beta chain) under discussion was sequenced for a study of T cell clonality in common variable immunodeficiency. Assay used: immunoSEQ multiplex PCR; TCRdb lists only in-frame clones, some missing. There are 50,000 to 60,000 clones in the sample, none observed a single time. Study results and limitations: Fewer deletions and N-nucleotide insertions were reportedly seen in common variable immunodeficiency TCR beta sequences.

This CDR3 region has 15 residues. V shed 5 bases and J shed 0 bases, with 11 bases lying between them. Looked up from germline, CDR1 is LNHDA and CDR2 is SQIVND (reference sequence). Patients and controls were mostly of Caucasian heritage. Donors gave roughly 5 to 9 ml heparinized peripheral whole blood. This clone was found many times. Its cognate antigen is unknown. The read ends 3 residues before the CDR3 terminus; that terminus is restored from the germline J gene. The TCR originated in a person aged 18 to 75 in good health. Sequencing input: peripheral blood mononuclear cells. The V gene is TRBV19, the J gene TRBJ1-5; a possible D gene is TRBD1 (6 bases). The CDR3 sequence: CASSQTGDSNQPQHF. CDR3 bases read: TGTGCCAGTAGTCAGACAGGCGATAGCAATCAGCCC.